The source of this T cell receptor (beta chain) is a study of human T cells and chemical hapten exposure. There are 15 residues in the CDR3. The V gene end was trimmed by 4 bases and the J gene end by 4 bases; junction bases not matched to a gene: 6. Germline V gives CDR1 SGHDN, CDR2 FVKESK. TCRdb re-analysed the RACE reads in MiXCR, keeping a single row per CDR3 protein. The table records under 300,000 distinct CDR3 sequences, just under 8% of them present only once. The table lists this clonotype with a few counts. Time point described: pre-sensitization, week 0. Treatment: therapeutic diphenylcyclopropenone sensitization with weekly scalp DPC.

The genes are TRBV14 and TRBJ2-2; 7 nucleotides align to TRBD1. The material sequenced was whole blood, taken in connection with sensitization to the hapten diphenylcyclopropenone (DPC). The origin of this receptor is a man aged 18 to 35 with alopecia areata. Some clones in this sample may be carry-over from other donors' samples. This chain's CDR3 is CASSLLQGPTGELFF. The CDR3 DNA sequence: TGTGCCAGCAGCCTCCTACAGGGGCCCACCGGGGAGCTGTTTTTT. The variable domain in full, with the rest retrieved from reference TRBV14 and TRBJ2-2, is EAGVTQFPSHSVIEKGQTVTLRCDPISGHDNLYWYRRVMGKEIKFLLHFVKESKQDESGMPNNRFLAERTGGTYSTLKVQPAELEDSGVYFCASSLLQGPTGELFFGEGSRLTVL.